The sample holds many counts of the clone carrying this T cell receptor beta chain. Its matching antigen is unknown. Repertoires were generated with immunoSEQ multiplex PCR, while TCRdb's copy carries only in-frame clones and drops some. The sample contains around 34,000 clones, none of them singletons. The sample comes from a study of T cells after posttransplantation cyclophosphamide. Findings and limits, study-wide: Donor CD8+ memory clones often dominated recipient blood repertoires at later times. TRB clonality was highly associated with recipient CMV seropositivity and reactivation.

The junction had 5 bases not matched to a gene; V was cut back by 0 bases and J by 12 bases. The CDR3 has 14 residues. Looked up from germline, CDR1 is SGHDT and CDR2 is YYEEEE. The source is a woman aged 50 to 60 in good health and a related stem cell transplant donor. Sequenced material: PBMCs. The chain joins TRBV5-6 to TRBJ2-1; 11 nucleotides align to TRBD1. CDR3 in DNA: TGTGCCAGCAGCTTGGCGGGACAGGGGGTCGTGCAGTTCTTC. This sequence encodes CASSLAGQGVVQFF.